The 4 T cell receptor beta chains below come from one sample, sequenced in a study of cytomegalovirus exposure and HLA in healthy donors. PCR amplification relied on 60 Vbeta primers (plus 13 Jbeta primers). Clones were read by immunoSEQ multiplex PCR, and TCRdb kept only the in-frame ones, dropping some. The table lists approximately 150,000 clones, approximately 88% of them singletons. The sample taken for sequencing was PBMCs. The receptors come from a middle-aged woman in good health and CMV-seronegative.

This sequence joins TRBV19 and TRBJ2-5; D gene uncertain. The DNA end is a closer match to TRBJ2-7, so the J assignment may be wrong. Germline V CDR1 and CDR2: LNHDA, SQIVND (reference sequence). The CDR3 consists of 12 residues. The CDR3 nucleotides are TGTGCCAGTAGCTCGGACTCCTACGAGCAGTACTTC. Protein: CASSSDSYEQYF.

This chain connects TRBV7-9 to TRBJ1-1; the D gene is possibly TRBD1 (5 bases). Germline CDR1 SEHNR, CDR2 FQNEAQ (reference sequence). V dropped 3 bases and J dropped 3 bases, with 8 bases sitting between them. The CDR3 runs 13 residues. The CDR3 spells CASSFQGDTEAFF. As DNA, the CDR3 is TGTGCCAGCAGCTTTCAAGGGGACACTGAAGCTTTCTTT.

The V and J genes are TRBV4-2 and TRBJ2-5; D uncertain. The CDR3 consists of 12 residues. Germline CDR1 and CDR2: LGHNA and YNFKEQ. The germline V and J ends were trimmed by 3 bases and 1 base, with 3 bases remaining between them. CDR3 sequence: CASSHGQETQYF. CDR3 nucleotides: TGTGCCAGCAGCCACGGCCAAGAGACCCAGTACTTC.

DNA for the CDR3: TGCGCCAGCAGCTTTCGTCAGGCGATAACAGATACGCAGTATTTT. This codes for CASSFRQAITDTQYF. This chain uses TRBV5-1 with TRBJ2-3; D ambiguous. V dropped 2 bases and J dropped 3 bases, with 13 bases sitting between them. The CDR3 loop spans 15 amino acids. CDR1 is SGHRS, CDR2 YFSETQ, per germline. Looking up the rest from reference TRBV5-1 and TRBJ2-3 gives the full variable domain: KAGVTQTPRYLIKTRGQQVTLSCSPISGHRSVSWYQQTPGQGLQFLFEYFSETQRNKGNFPGRFSGRQFSNSRSEMNVSTLELGDSALYLCASSFRQAITDTQYFGPGTRLTVL.